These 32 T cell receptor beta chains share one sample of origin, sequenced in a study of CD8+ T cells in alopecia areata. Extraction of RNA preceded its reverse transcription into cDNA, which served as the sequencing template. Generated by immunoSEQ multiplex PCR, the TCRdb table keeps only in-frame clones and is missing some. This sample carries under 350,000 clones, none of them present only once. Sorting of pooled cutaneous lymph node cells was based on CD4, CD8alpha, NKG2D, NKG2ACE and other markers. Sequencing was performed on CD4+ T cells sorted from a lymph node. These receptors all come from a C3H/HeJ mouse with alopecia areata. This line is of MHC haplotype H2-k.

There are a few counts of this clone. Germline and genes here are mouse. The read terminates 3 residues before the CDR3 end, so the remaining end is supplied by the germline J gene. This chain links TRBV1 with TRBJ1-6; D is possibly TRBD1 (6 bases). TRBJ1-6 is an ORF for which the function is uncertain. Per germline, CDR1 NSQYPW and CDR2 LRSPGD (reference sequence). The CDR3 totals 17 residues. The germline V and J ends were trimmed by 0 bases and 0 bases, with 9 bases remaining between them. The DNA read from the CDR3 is TGCACCTGCAGTGCAGATAGGGGGTTTTCCTATAATTCGCCC. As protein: CTCSADRGFSYNSP. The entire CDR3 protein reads CTCSADRGFSYNSPLYF.

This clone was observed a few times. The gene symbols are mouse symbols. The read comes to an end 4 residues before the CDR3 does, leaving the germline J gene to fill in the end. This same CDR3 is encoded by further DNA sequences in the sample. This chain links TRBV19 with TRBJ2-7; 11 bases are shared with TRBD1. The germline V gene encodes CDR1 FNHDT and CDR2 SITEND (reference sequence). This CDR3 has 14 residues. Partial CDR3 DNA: TGTGCCAGCAGTATGCGGGACAGGGGGTAT. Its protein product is CASSMRDRGY. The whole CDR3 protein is CASSMRDRGYEQYF.

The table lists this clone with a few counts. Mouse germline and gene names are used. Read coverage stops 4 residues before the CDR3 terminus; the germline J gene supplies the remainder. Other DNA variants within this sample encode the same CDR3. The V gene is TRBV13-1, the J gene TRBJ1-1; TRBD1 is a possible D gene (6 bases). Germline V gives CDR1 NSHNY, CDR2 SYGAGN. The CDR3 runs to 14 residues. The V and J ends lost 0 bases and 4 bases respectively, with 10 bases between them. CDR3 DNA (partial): TGTGCCAGCAGTGATGCAGGAGGGGGCACA. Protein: CASSDAGGGT. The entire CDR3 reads CASSDAGGGTEVFF.

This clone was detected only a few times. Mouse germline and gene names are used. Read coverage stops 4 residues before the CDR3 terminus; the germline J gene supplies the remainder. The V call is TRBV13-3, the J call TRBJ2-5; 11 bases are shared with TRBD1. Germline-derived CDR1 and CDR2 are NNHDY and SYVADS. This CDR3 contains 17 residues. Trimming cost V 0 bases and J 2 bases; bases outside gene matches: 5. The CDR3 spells CASSDAPGQGGQDTQYF. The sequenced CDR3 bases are TGTGCCAGCAGTGATGCCCCGGGACAGGGGGGCCAAGAC.

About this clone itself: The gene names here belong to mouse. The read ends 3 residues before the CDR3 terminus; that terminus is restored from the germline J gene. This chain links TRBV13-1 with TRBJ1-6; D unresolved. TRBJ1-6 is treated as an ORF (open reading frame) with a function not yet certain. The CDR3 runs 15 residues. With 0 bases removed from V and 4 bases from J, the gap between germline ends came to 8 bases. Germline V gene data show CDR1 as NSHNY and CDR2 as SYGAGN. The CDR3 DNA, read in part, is TGTGCCAGCAGTGATGCAGACAATTATAATTCGCCC. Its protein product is CASSDADNYNSP. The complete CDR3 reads CASSDADNYNSPLYF.

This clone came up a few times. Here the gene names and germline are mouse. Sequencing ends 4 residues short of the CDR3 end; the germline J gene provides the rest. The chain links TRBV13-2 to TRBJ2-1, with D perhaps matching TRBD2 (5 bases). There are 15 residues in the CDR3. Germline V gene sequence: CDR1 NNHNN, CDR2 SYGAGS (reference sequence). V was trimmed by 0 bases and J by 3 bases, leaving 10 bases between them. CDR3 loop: CASGDAGWVYAEQFF. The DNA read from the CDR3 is TGTGCCAGCGGTGATGCCGGCTGGGTCTATGCT.

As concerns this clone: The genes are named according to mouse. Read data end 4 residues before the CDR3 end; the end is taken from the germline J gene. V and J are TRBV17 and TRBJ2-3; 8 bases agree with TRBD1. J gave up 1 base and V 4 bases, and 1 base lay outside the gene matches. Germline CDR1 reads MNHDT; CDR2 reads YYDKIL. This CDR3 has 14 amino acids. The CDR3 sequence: CASSMTGGAETLYF. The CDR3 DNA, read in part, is TGTGCTAGCAGTATGACAGGGGGTGCAGAA.

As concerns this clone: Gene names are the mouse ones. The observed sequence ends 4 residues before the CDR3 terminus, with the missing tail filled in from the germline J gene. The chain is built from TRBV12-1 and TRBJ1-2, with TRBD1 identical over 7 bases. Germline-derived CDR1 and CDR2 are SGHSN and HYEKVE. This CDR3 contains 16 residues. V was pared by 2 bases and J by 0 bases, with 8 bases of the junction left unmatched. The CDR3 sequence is CASSPDSGTANSDYTF. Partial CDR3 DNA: TGTGCCAGCTCTCCCGACTCCGGGACAGCAAACTCC.

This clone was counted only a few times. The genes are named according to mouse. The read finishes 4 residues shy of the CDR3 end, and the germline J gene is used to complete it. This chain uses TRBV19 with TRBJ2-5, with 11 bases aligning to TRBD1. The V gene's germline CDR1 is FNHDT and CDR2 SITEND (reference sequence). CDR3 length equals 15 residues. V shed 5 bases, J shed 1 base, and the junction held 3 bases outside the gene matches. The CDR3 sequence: CASRDRGRDQDTQYF. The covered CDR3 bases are TGTGCCAGCAGGGACAGGGGGCGTGACCAAGAC.

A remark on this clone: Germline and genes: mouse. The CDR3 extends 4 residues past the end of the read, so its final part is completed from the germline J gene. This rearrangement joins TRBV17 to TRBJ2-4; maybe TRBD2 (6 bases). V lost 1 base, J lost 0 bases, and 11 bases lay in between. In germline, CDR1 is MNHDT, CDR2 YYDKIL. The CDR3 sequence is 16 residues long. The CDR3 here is CASSRGLGTSQNTLYF. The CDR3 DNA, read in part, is TGTGCTAGCAGTAGAGGGCTGGGGACTAGTCAAAAC.

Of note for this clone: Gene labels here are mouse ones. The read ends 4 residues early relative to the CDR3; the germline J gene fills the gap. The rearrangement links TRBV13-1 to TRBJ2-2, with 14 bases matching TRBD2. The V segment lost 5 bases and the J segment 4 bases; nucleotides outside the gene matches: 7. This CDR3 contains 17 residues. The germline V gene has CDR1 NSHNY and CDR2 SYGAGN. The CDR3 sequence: CASRGTGGARGTGQLYF. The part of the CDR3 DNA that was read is TGTGCCAGCAGAGGGACTGGGGGGGCGCGGGGCACCGGG.

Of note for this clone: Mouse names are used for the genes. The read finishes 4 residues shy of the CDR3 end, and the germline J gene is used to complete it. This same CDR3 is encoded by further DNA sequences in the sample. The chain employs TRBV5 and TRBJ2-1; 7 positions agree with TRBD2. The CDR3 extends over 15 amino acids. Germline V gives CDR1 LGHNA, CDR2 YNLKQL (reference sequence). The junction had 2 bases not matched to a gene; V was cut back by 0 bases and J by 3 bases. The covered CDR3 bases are TGTGCCAGCAGCCAAGACCTGGGGGTCTATGCT. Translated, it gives CASSQDLGVYA. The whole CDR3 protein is CASSQDLGVYAEQFF.

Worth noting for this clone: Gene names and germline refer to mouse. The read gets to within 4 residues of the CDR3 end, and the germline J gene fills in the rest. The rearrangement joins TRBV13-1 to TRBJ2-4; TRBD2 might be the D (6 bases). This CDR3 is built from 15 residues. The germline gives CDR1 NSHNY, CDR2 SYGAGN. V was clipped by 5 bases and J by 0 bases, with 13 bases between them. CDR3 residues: CASSLGLSSQNTLYF. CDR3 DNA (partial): TGTGCCAGCAGCCTGGGACTTTCTAGTCAAAAC.

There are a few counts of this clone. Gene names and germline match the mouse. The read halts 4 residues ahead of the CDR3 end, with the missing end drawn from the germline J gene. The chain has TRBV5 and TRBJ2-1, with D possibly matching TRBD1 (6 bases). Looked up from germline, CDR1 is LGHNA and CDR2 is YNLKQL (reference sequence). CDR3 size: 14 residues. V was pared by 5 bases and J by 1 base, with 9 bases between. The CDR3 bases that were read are TGTGCCAGCAGCGTAACAGGGAACTATGCT. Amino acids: CASSVTGNYA. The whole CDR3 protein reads CASSVTGNYAEQFF.

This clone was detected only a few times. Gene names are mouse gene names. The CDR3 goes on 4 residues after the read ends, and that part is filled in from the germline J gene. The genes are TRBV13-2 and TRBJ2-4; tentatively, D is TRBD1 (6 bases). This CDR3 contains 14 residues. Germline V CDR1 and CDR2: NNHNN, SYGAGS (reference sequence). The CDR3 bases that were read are TGTGCCAGCGGTGAACAGGGTTGGGGAAAC. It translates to CASGEQGWGN. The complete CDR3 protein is CASGEQGWGNTLYF.

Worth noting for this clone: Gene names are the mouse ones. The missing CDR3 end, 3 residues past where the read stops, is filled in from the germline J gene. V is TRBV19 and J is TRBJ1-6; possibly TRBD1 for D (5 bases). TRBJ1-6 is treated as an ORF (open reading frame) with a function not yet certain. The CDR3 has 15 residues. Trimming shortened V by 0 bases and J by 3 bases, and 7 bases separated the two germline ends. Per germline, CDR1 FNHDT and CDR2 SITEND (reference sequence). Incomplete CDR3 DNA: TGTGCCAGCAGTATAGGGACAATCTATAATTCGCCC. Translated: CASSIGTIYNSP. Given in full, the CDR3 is CASSIGTIYNSPLYF.

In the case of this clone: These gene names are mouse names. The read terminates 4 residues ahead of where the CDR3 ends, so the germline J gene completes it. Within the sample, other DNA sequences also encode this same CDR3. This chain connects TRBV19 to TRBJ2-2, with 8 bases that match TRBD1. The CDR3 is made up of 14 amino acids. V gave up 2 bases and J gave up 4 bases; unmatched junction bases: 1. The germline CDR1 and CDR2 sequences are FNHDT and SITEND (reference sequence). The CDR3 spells CASSIQGATGQLYF. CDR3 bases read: TGTGCCAGCAGTATCCAGGGGGCCACCGGG.

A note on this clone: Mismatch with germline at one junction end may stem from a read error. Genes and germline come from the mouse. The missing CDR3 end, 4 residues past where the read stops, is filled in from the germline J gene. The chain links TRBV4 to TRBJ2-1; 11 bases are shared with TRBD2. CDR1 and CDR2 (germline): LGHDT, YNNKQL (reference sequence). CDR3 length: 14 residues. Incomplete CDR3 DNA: TGTACCAGCAGCCACTGGGGGGGCCGTGCT. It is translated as CTSSHWGGRA. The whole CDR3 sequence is CTSSHWGGRAEQFF.

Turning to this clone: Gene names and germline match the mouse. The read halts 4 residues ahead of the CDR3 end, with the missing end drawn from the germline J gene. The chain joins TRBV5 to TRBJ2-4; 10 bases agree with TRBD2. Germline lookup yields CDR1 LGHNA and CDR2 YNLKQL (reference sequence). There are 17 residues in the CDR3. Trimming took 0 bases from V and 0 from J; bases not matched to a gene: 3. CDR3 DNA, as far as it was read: TGTGCCAGCAGCCAAGATAGGACTGGGGGTAGTCAAAAC. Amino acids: CASSQDRTGGSQN. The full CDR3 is CASSQDRTGGSQNTLYF.

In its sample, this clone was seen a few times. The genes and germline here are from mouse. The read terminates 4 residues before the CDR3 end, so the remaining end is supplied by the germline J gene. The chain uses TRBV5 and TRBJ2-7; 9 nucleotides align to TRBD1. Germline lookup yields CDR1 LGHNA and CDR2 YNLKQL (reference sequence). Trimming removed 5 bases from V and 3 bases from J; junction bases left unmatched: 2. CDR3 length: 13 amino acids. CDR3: CASSSTGGYEQYF. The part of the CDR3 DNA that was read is TGTGCCAGCAGCTCGACAGGGGGCTAT.

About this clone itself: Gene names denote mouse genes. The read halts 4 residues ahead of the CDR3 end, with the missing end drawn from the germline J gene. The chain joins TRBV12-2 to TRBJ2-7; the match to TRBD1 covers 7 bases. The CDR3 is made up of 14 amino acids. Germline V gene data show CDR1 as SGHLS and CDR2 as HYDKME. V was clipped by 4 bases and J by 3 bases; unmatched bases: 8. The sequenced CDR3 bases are TGTGCCAGCTCCTCGACAGGGAACCTCTAT. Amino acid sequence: CASSSTGNLY. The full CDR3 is CASSSTGNLYEQYF.

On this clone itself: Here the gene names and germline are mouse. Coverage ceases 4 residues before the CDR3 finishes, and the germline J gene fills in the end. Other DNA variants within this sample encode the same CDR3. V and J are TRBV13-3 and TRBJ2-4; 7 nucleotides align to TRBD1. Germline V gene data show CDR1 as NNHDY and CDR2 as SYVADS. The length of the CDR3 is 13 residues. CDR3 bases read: TGTGCCAGCAGTGAGCCAGGGGGAAAC. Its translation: CASSEPGGN. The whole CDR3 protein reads CASSEPGGNTLYF. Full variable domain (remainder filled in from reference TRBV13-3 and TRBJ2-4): EAAVTQSPRSKVAVTGGKVTLSCHQTNNHDYMYWYRQDTGHGLRLIHYSYVADSTEKGDIPDGYKASRPSQENFSLILELASLSQTAVYFCASSEPGGNTLYFGAGTRLSVL.

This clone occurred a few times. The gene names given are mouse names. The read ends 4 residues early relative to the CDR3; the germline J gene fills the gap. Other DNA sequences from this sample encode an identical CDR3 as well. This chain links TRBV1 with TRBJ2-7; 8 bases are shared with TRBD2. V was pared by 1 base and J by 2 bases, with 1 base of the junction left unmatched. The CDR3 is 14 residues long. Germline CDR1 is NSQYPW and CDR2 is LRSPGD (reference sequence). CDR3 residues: CTCSAAWGAYEQYF. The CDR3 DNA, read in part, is TGCACCTGCAGTGCAGCCTGGGGGGCCTAT.

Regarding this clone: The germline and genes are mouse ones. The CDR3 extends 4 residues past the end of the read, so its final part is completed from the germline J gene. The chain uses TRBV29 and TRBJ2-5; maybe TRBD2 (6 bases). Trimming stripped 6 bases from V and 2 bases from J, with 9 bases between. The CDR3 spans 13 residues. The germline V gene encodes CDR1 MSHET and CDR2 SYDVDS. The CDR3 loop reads CASSRGVQDTQYF. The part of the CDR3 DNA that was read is TGTGCTAGCAGCCGGGGGGTCCAAGAC. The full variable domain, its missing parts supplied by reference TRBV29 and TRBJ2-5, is DMKVTQMPRYLIKRMGENVLLECGQDMSHETMYWYRQDPGLGLQLIYISYDVDSNSEGDIPKGYRVSRKKREHFSLILDSAKTNQTSVYFCASSRGVQDTQYFGPGTRLLVL.

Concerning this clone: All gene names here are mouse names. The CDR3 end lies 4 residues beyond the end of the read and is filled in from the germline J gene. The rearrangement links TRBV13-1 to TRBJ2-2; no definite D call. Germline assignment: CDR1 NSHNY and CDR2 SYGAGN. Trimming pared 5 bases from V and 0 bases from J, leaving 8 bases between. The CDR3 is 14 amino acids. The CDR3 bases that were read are TGTGCCAGCAGAATACAATCAAACACCGGG. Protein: CASRIQSNTG. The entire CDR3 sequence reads CASRIQSNTGQLYF.

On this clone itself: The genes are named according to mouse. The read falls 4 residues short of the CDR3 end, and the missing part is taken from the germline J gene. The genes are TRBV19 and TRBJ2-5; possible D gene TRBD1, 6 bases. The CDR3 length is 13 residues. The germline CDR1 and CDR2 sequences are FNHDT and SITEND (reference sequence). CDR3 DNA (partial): TGTGCCAGCAGTATCGGGACAAAAGAC. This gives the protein CASSIGTKD. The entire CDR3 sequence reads CASSIGTKDTQYF.

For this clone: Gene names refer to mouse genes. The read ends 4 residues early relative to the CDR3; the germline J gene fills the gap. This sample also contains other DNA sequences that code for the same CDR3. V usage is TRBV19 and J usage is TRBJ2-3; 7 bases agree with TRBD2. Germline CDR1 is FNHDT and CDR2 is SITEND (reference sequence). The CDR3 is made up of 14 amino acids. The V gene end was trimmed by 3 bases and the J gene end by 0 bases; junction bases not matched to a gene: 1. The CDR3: CASSRLGSAETLYF. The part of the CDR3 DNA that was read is TGTGCCAGCAGTAGACTGGGAAGTGCAGAA.

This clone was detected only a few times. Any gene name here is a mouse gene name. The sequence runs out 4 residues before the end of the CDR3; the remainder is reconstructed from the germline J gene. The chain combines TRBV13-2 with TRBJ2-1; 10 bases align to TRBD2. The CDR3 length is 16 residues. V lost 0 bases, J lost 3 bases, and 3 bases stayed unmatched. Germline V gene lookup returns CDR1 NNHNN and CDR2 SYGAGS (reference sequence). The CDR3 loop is CASGDEGLGSYAEQFF. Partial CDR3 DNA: TGTGCCAGCGGTGATGAGGGACTGGGGAGCTATGCT.

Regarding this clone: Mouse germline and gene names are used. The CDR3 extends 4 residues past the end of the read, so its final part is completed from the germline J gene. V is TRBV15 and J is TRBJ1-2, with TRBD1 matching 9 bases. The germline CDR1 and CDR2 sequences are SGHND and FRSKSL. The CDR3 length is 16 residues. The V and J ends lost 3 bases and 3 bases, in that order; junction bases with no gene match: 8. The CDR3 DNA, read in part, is TGTGCCAGCAGTTTTAACAGGGGGCCGAGGGACTCC. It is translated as CASSFNRGPRDS. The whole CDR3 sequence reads CASSFNRGPRDSDYTF.

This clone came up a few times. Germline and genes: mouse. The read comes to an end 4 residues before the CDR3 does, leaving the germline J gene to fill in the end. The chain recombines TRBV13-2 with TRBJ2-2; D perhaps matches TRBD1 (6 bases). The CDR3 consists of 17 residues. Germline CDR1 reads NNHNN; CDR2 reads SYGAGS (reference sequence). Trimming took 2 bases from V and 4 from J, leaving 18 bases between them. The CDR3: CASGDRTDSQGTGQLYF. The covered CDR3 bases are TGTGCCAGCGGTGACCGCACGGACAGTCAGGGCACCGGG.

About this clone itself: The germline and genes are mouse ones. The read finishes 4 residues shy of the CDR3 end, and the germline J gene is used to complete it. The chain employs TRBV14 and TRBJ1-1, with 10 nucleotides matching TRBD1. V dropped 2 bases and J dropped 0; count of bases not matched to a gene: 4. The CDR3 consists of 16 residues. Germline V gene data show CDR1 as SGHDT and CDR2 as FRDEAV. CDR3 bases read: TGTGCCAGCAGTTTTCGGGACAGGGGTCCAAACACA. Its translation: CASSFRDRGPNT. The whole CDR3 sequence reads CASSFRDRGPNTEVFF. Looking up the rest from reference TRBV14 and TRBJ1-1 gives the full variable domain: EAGVTQSPRYAVLQEGQAVSFWCDPISGHDTLYWYQQPRDQGPQLLVYFRDEAVIDNSQLPSDRFSAVRPKGTNSTLKIQSAKQGDTATYLCASSFRDRGPNTEVFFGKGTRLTVV.

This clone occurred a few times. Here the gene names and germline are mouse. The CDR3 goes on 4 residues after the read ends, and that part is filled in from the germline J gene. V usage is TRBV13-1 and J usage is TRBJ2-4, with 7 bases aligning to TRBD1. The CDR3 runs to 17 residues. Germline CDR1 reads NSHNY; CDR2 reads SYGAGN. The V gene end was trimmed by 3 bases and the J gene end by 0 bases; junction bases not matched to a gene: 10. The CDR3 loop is CASSASTGRSSQNTLYF. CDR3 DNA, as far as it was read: TGTGCCAGCAGTGCCTCGACAGGGAGGAGTAGTCAAAAC.